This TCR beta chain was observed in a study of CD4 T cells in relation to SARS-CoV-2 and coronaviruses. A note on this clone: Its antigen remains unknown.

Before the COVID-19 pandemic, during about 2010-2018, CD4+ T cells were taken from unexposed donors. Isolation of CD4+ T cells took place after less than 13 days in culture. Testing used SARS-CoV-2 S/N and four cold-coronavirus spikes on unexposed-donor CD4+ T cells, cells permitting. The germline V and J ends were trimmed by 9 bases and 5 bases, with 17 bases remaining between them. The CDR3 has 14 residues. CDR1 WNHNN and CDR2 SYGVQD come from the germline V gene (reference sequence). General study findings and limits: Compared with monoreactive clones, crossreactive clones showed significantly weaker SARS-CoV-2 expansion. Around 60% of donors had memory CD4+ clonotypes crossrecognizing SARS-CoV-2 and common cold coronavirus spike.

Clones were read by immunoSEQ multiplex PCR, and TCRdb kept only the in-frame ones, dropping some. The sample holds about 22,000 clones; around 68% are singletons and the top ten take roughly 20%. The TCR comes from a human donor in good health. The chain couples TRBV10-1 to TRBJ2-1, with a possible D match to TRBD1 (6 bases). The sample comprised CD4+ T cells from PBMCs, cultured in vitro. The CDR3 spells CASSTGTTNNEQFF. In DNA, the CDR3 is TGCGCCAGTTCGACCGGGACAACAAACAATGAGCAGTTCTTC.